This T cell receptor (beta chain) emerged from a study of blood T cells in healthy people across ages. The CDR3 is made up of 16 amino acids. J lost 4 bases, V lost 5 bases, and 9 bases had no gene match. Germline CDR1 reads KGHDR; CDR2 reads SFDVKD. Combining a sample-barcoded 5' primer with a J-beta primer mix, a second PCR ran for about 7 to 12 cycles. All cDNA molecules were each tagged by a template-switch adaptor with 12 random nucleotides. Every individual sample yielded 3 million or more paired-end reads (each containing CDR3). TCRdb re-called the 5' RACE reads through MiXCR, storing one row per CDR3 protein. Here the sample spans approximately 780,000 distinct CDR3 sequences, approximately 24% being singletons. Peripheral blood samples of around 9.8 milliliters were drawn from each donor. These data were likewise used in another study, on T cells of mothers and their children. According to that study: Within related and unrelated pairs, thymic selection shapes TCR recombination output in a similar way.

This TCR was sampled from a boy younger than 18 in good health. The V and J genes are TRBV24-1 and TRBJ2-3; 9 nucleotides agree with TRBD1. The sample comprised blood. CDR3 sequence (DNA): TGTGCCACCAGTGGCCTGGGTCGACAGGGGGCAGATACGCAGTATTTT. Translated: CATSGLGRQGADTQYF.